These T cell receptor beta chains were read from a single sample in a study of T cell responses to AZD1222 COVID-19 vaccine. Data came from immunoSEQ multiplex PCR; TCRdb stores just in-frame clones and leaves some out. The sample lists some 150,000 clones, approximately 88% occurring once. The sequencing used peripheral blood, collected on day 0 of MenACWY control vaccination. These receptors all come from an adult in good health. The CDR3 runs from the conserved cysteine through the conserved F or W. A D gene is named only where the DNA matches it firmly. Where a row states a size, it is once, few, many or the class of an expanded clone; other rows omit it.

j_gene	d_gene	v_gene	abundance	CDR3nt	CDR3aa
TRBJ2-6	NA	TRBV7-6	NA	TGTGCCAGCAGCCCCCCGGGGGGGGCCAACGTCCTGACTTTC	CASSPPGGANVLTF
TRBJ2-3	NA	TRBV7-9	NA	TGTGCCAGCAGCTTAGGGGGGAGTGCAGATACGCAGTATTTT	CASSLGGSADTQYF
TRBJ2-3	NA	TRBV2	NA	TGTGCTAGCAGGACCCGGGACATCTACACAGATACGCAGTATTTT	CASRTRDIYTDTQYF
TRBJ2-1	NA	TRBV5-1	NA	TGCGCCAGCAGCCAAATAGACGGTTCCTACAATGAGCAGTTCTTC	CASSQIDGSYNEQFF
TRBJ2-1	NA	TRBV28	few	TGTGCCAGCAGTACGACTAAGGGGGAAAAGGGGTACAATGAGCAGTTCTTC	CASSTTKGEKGYNEQFF
TRBJ2-7	TRBD1	TRBV4-3	NA	TGCGCCAGCAGTCTCCCGGGACAGGGTGTCTACGAGCAGTACTTC	CASSLPGQGVYEQYF
TRBJ1-5	NA	TRBV27	NA	TGTGCCAGCAGTTTTGGCAATCAGCCCCAGCATTTT	CASSFGNQPQHF
TRBJ2-2	TRBD1	TRBV5-6	NA	TGTGCCAGCAGCCCGCGGACAGGGGGCACCGGGGAGCTGTTTTTT	CASSPRTGGTGELFF
TRBJ2-1	TRBD2	TRBV5-1	NA	TGCGCCAGCAGCGCTAGACTAGCGGGGGGCTCGTCTCGGACTACAAATGAGCAGTTCTTC	CASSARLAGGSSRTTNEQFF
TRBJ2-5	TRBD2	TRBV5-1	NA	TGCGCCAGCGGACTAGCGGGGGCCCCGGGAGAGACCCAGTACTTC	CASGLAGAPGETQYF
TRBJ2-1	TRBD2	TRBV14	NA	TGTGCCAGCAGCCCCCCCAGCGGGGGGATTAATGAGCAGTTCTTC	CASSPPSGGINEQFF
TRBJ2-2	TRBD1	TRBV7-3	NA	TGTGCCAGCAGCCCCAGACAGGGCACGGGGAACACCGGGGAGCTGTTTTTT	CASSPRQGTGNTGELFF
TRBJ1-5	NA	TRBV18	once	TGTGCCAGCTCACCAATGGGGGGCAATCAGCCCCAGCATTTT	CASSPMGGNQPQHF
TRBJ2-7	NA	TRBV5-6	NA	TGTGCCAGCAGCCCCCCATACGCGGGAAATTACGAGCAGTACTTC	CASSPPYAGNYEQYF
TRBJ2-1	TRBD1	TRBV5-1	NA	TGCGCCAGCAGCTTCATTATGGGCCTAGGGGACAGGGGGAACAATGAGCAGTTCTTC	CASSFIMGLGDRGNNEQFF
TRBJ1-1	TRBD1	TRBV4-3	NA	TGCGCCAGCAGCCAACGAACAGGGGGCGCGAGCACTGAAGCTTTCTTT	CASSQRTGGASTEAFF
TRBJ2-1	NA	TRBV5-5	NA	TGTGCCAGCAGCCCTCCAAACAGGCCCCATGAGCAGTTCTTC	CASSPPNRPHEQFF
TRBJ2-1	NA	TRBV29-1	NA	TGCAGCGCTCAGCGGGTGGACTCCTACAATGAGCAGTTCTTC	CSAQRVDSYNEQFF
TRBJ2-2	NA	TRBV5-6	NA	TGTGCCAGCAGCTTGCTCAGGGCCGACGGGGAGCTGTTTTTT	CASSLLRADGELFF
TRBJ1-1	TRBD1	TRBV29-1	few	TGCAGCGTTGAAATGAGACAGGGGGCCACTGAAGCTTTCTTT	CSVEMRQGATEAFF
TRBJ2-3	TRBD2	TRBV5-1	NA	TGCGCCAGCAGCCCGAGGGCAGCGGGAGAAAGGGGCGCGCAGTATTTT	CASSPRAAGERGAQYF
TRBJ1-2	TRBD1	TRBV5-6	NA	TGTGCCAGCAGCCGACAGGGCCCCTATGGCTACACCTTC	CASSRQGPYGYTF
TRBJ2-1	NA	TRBV7-2	once	TGTGCCAGCAGCTTAGGGGTGGTGGGCAATGAGCAGTTCTTC	CASSLGVVGNEQFF
TRBJ1-4	NA	TRBV6-1	NA	TGTGCCAGCAGTGAAGAGTTACGTCCGTACTTT	CASSEELRPYF
TRBJ1-2	NA	TRBV5-1	NA	TGCGCCAGCAGCGTGACAGGAGAGGGAAACACCTTC	CASSVTGEGNTF
TRBJ1-4	NA	TRBV5-6	once	TGTGCCAGCAGCCGAGGGACGAATGAAAAACTGTTTTTT	CASSRGTNEKLFF
TRBJ2-7	NA	TRBV27	NA	TGTGCCAGCAGTTCAGCCTACGAGCAGTACTTC	CASSSAYEQYF
TRBJ1-2	NA	TRBV7-9	NA	TGTGCCAGCAGCTCAAATGCTGGCTACACCTTC	CASSSNAGYTF
TRBJ2-1	NA	TRBV7-9	few	TGTGCCAGCAGCTTAGACCCCTTCTCCTACAATGAGCAGTTCTTC	CASSLDPFSYNEQFF
TRBJ1-2	NA	TRBV19	NA	TGTGCCAGTAGTGCCCCAGTAGGGGTTGGTGGCTACACCTTC	CASSAPVGVGGYTF
TRBJ1-1	NA	TRBV19	NA	TGTGCCAGTAGTACTCAACAGGGTAGGGGTGAAGCTTTCTTT	CASSTQQGRGEAFF
TRBJ2-3	NA	TRBV5-4	NA	TGTGCCAGCAGCGTTGGGACCGGCACAGATACGCAGTATTTT	CASSVGTGTDTQYF
TRBJ1-1	NA	TRBV7-2	NA	TGTGCCAGCAGCTCACGGGGACCATCGAACACTGAAGCTTTCTTT	CASSSRGPSNTEAFF
TRBJ1-1	NA	TRBV4-2	NA	TGTGCCAGCAGCCAAGATCTCAGGGGCTCTGACACTGAAGCTTTCTTT	CASSQDLRGSDTEAFF
TRBJ1-2	TRBD1	TRBV7-9	NA	TGTGCCAGCAGCTCGGCAGCCGGGACAGGGGGCTATGGCTACACCTTC	CASSSAAGTGGYGYTF
TRBJ1-5	NA	TRBV5-1	NA	TGCGCCAGCAGCTTGACCCCCGGGTCAGGGCAAATGGATCAGCCCCAGCATTTT	CASSLTPGSGQMDQPQHF
TRBJ1-2	TRBD1	TRBV5-4	few	TGTGCCAGCAGCCACTCTCAGGGGGCTTATGGCTACACCTTC	CASSHSQGAYGYTF
TRBJ1-2	NA	TRBV5-5	NA	TGTGCCAGCAGCTTGGTATCCAGGGGCTACACCTTC	CASSLVSRGYTF
TRBJ2-1	NA	TRBV27	few	TGTGCCAGCAGAACAGGGACTTTTGGCTTAGACGAGCAGTTCTTC	CASRTGTFGLDEQFF
TRBJ2-5	NA	TRBV5-8	NA	TGTGCCAGCAGCCCCCACCCCCTGACGGGACGGACCCAGTACTTC	CASSPHPLTGRTQYF
TRBJ2-2	NA	TRBV12-5	NA	TGTGCTAGTGGTTTAAGGCACACCGGGGAGCTGTTTTTT	CASGLRHTGELFF
TRBJ2-3	NA	TRBV11-3	NA	TGTGCCAGCAGTTCTGAGGGGGATACGCAGTATTTT	CASSSEGDTQYF
TRBJ2-7	TRBD1	TRBV7-6	NA	TGTGCCAGCAGCTTCGGACAGGGTCTGTCCTACGAGCAGTACTTC	CASSFGQGLSYEQYF
TRBJ1-2	NA	TRBV6-2/TRBV6-3	once	TGTGCCAGCAGTTACGCTCTTAACTATGGCTACACCTTC	CASSYALNYGYTF
TRBJ2-7	TRBD2	TRBV6-2/TRBV6-3	NA	TGTGCCAGCAGTTACCAGACTAGCGGGAGGGGTGAGCAGTACTTC	CASSYQTSGRGEQYF
TRBJ2-1	NA	TRBV2	NA	TGTGCCAGCAGTGAAAGAGGTGAGCAGTTCTTC	CASSERGEQFF
TRBJ1-1	TRBD1	TRBV5-6	NA	TGTGCCAGCAGCTGGTGGGACAGGGAAGCTGAAGCTTTCTTT	CASSWWDREAEAFF
TRBJ1-1	NA	TRBV3-1/TRBV3-2	few	TGTGCCAGCAGCCACAGACCGGGGAACACTGAAGCTTTCTTT	CASSHRPGNTEAFF
TRBJ1-1	TRBD1	TRBV4-3	NA	TGCGCCAGCAGCCAAACTTGGACAGGGGGCACGGCTTTCTTT	CASSQTWTGGTAFF
TRBJ2-2	NA	TRBV7-3	NA	TGTGCCAGCAGCTTGATTAATGGCGGGGAGCTGTTTTTT	CASSLINGGELFF